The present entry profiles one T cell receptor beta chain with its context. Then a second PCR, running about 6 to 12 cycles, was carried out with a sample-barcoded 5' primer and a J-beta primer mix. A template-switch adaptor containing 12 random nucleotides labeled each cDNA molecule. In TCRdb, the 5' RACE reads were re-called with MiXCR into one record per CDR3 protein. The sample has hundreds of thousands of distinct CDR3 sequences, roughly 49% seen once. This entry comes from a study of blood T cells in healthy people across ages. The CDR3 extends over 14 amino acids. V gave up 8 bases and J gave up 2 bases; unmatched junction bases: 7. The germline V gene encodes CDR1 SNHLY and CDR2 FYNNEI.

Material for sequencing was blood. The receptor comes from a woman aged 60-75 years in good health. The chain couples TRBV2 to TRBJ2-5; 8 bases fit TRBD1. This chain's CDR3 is CASGRDRQQETQYF. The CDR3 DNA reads TGTGCCAGCGGCAGGGACAGGCAACAAGAGACCCAGTACTTC.